This passage covers 32 T cell receptor beta chains from one sample sequenced in a study of kidney transplant recipient with SARS-CoV-2 infection. TCRdb ran MiXCR on the reads and lists one entry per CDR3 protein. The data show approximately 250,000 distinct CDR3 sequences, 25% to 30% seen once. Sequenced material: a blood sample, taken at baseline and on roughly day 110 from a kidney transplant recipient. Receptors originate from a male patient between 25 and 39 years old who had COVID-19 and was a kidney transplant recipient. The T cells may partly be graft donor cells.

This clonotype occurred many times. The V call is TRBV19, the J call TRBJ1-2; D is uncertain. Per germline, CDR1 LNHDA and CDR2 SQIVND (reference sequence). This CDR3 has 17 amino acids. Trimming cost V 4 bases and J 4 bases, with 22 bases left between them. For the CDR3, the DNA is TGTGCCAGTAGTAATCTCAAGACAAATCGAAAGACCTATGGCTACACCTTC. Protein: CASSNLKTNRKTYGYTF.

This clonotype came up many times. This chain connects TRBV3-1 to TRBJ1-4, with 8 bases aligning to TRBD1. J lost 5 bases, V lost 2 bases, and 4 bases had no gene match. CDR3 length: 15 amino acids. Germline V lookup: CDR1 LGHDT, CDR2 YNNKEL (reference sequence). The CDR3 region is CASSQSGTGNEKLFF. CDR3 nucleotide sequence: TGTGCCAGCAGCCAATCCGGGACAGGAAATGAAAAACTGTTTTTT.

This clonotype was seen a single time. The chain has TRBV11-1 and TRBJ1-2; D is ambiguous. The germline gives CDR1 SGHAT, CDR2 FQDESV (reference sequence). The V gene lost 5 bases and the J gene lost 4 bases, with 23 bases spanning the gap. There are 17 residues in the CDR3. CDR3 DNA sequence: TGTGCCAGCAGCCTAGGACCTAAGTCTGGAAAGACCTATGGCTACACCTTC. Its protein product is CASSLGPKSGKTYGYTF.

This clonotype was observed a handful of times. V and J are TRBV4-1 and TRBJ1-1; 7 nucleotides align to TRBD1. The CDR3 sequence is 18 residues long. The germline V gene encodes CDR1 MGHRA and CDR2 YSYEKL. With 0 bases clipped from V and 0 bases from J, the junction kept 10 bases outside the gene matches. CDR3 sequence reads: CASSQDRRDSPMNTEAFF. Here the CDR3 DNA reads TGCGCCAGCAGCCAAGATCGTCGGGACAGTCCGATGAACACTGAAGCTTTCTTT.

This chain connects TRBV6-2 or TRBV6-3 to TRBJ2-5; D gene unclear. Trimming removed 8 bases from V and 5 bases from J, with 12 bases in between. The CDR3 loop spans 12 amino acids. CDR1 is MNHEY and CDR2 is SVGEGT in the germline V gene. CDR3 in amino acids: CASHSYEETQYF. The CDR3 DNA reads as TGTGCCAGCCACAGTTACGAGGAGACCCAGTACTTC.

On this clonotype: One end of the junction varies from germline; a read error may be responsible. The chain carries TRBV20-1 and TRBJ2-1; 7 nucleotides align to TRBD1. Germline V gives CDR1 DFQATT, CDR2 SNEGSKA (reference sequence). The CDR3 has 14 residues. The CDR3 sequence: CSAPRDSSYDEQFF. Here the CDR3 DNA reads TGCAGTGCTCCTCGGGACAGCTCCTACGATGAGCAGTTCTTC.

This chain joins TRBV5-4 and TRBJ2-3, with a tentative D call TRBD2 (7 bases). V was clipped by 3 bases and J by 8 bases, with 25 bases between them. Per the germline V gene, CDR1 is SGHNT and CDR2 is YYREEE (reference sequence). CDR3 length equals 17 residues. The CDR3 bases are TGTGCCAGCAGCTCACCGGACAGCCTGAACGGGAGGTTTACGCAGTATTTT. Translated: CASSSPDSLNGRFTQYF.

This clonotype came up many times. V is TRBV5-4 and J is TRBJ2-1; 7 positions agree with TRBD2. Germline lookup yields CDR1 SGHNT and CDR2 YYREEE (reference sequence). Losses at the gene ends were 0 bases for V and 0 bases for J; bases not matched to a gene: 0. The CDR3 length is 15 residues. For the CDR3, the DNA is TGTGCCAGCAGCTTGGGCGGGAGCTCCTACAATGAGCAGTTCTTC. It codes for CASSLGGSSYNEQFF.

The sample holds a few counts of this clonotype. A much bigger clone sits one base away, suggesting this may be a read error. V gene TRBV5-1 combines with J gene TRBJ1-1; D is undetermined. The CDR3 has 14 amino acids. From germline, CDR1 is SGHRS and CDR2 YFSETQ. The DNA of the CDR3 is TGCGCCAGCAGCTTGAGCGGACGCAGAACTGAAGCTTCCTTT. Amino acids: CASSLSGRRTEASF.

This clonotype has at least ten counts. The DNA of the CDR3 is TGCAGTGCCCATAGTGAGGGGGGTGAGGCCTATGGCTACACCTTC. It encodes CSAHSEGGEAYGYTF. The V gene is TRBV20-1, the J gene TRBJ1-2, with TRBD1 as a possible D gene (6 bases). CDR3 length: 15 residues. V dropped 6 bases and J dropped 4 bases, with 21 bases sitting between them. In germline, CDR1 is DFQATT, CDR2 SNEGSKA (reference sequence).

This clonotype has a count of ten or more. The chain links TRBV3-1 to TRBJ2-5; TRBD2 matches 11 bases. The V gene's germline CDR1 is LGHDT and CDR2 YNNKEL (reference sequence). After removal of 3 bases from V and 2 bases from J, the junction contained 14 bases not matched to a gene. This CDR3 is built from 19 residues. The CDR3 DNA is TGTGCCAGCAGCCAGGGACTAGCGGCTACCGGGGTACTTCAAGAGACCCAGTACTTC. Translating gives CASSQGLAATGVLQETQYF.

This clonotype has at least ten counts. This chain connects TRBV7-9 to TRBJ2-5, with 10 bases identical to TRBD2. CDR3 length: 14 amino acids. Germline V gene lookup returns CDR1 SEHNR and CDR2 FQNEAQ (reference sequence). V gave up 8 bases and J gave up 5 bases; unmatched junction bases: 8. CDR3 DNA: TGTGCCAGCGCTATAGCGGGAGGTGGGGAGACCCAGTACTTC. It is translated as CASAIAGGGETQYF.

Points on this clonotype: With a much larger clone just one base away, this may be a read error. The chain is built from TRBV29-1 and TRBJ1-2; D gene ambiguous. Germline V CDR1 and CDR2: SQVTM, ANQGSEA. The CDR3 loop spans 13 amino acids. Trimming pared 5 bases from V and 5 bases from J, leaving 15 bases between. The CDR3 region is CSVRVLSPYGYTF. As DNA, the CDR3 is TGCAGCGTTAGGGTCCTATCCCCGTATGGCTACACCTTC.

This clonotype was detected ten times or more. The chain combines TRBV27 with TRBJ2-1; 10 nucleotides match TRBD2. The junction had 10 bases not matched to a gene; V was cut back by 3 bases and J by 5 bases. Germline V gene data show CDR1 as MNHEY and CDR2 as SMNVEV (reference sequence). The CDR3 sequence is 17 residues long. CDR3 DNA: TGTGCCAGCAGTTTGGGGGGGCTAGCGGGAGCTAACAATGAGCAGTTCTTC. Translated, it gives CASSLGGLAGANNEQFF.

This clonotype showed up many times. The rearrangement links TRBV24-1 to TRBJ2-5; 11 bases match TRBD2. The CDR3 extends over 17 amino acids. V was pared by 1 base and J by 5 bases, with 8 bases of the junction left unmatched. Germline CDR1 reads KGHDR; CDR2 reads SFDVKD. The CDR3 sequence is CATSDFGSGRAAETQYF. The CDR3 bases are TGTGCCACCAGTGATTTCGGTAGCGGGAGGGCCGCGGAGACCCAGTACTTC.

Many counts were recorded for this clonotype. The chain joins TRBV21-1 to TRBJ1-3; the tabulated D call, TRBD1, remains unverified against the DNA. TRBV21-1 is a listed pseudogene. The CDR3 totals 18 residues. CDR3 coding DNA: TGTGCCAGCAGCAAAGACCAACTGGACAGGGGGCCTGGAAACACCATATATTTT. This sequence encodes CASSKDQLDRGPGNTIYF.

At least ten counts were recorded for this clonotype. The rearrangement uses TRBV4-1 and TRBJ1-3; D is ambiguous. CDR1 is MGHRA and CDR2 is YSYEKL in the germline V gene. V was pared by 4 bases and J by 0 bases, with 4 bases between. There are 13 residues in the CDR3. The CDR3 region is CASSRHSGNTIYF. CDR3 sequence (DNA): TGCGCCAGCAGCCGACACTCTGGAAACACCATATATTTT.

This clonotype was seen many times. The chain has TRBV11-2 and TRBJ1-1; maybe TRBD1 (5 bases). Germline V gene sequence: CDR1 SGHAT, CDR2 FQNNGV. Trimming took off 8 bases at V and 3 bases at J, with 13 bases between the two ends. This CDR3 spans 13 amino acids. DNA for the CDR3: TGTGCCAGCTTACTCGGGGGATACACTGAAGCTTTCTTT. Translated, it gives CASLLGGYTEAFF.

The chain employs TRBV30 and TRBJ2-2, with 11 positions matching TRBD2. The CDR3 extends over 15 amino acids. CDR1 GTSNPN and CDR2 SVGIG come from the germline V gene (reference sequence). With 3 bases clipped from V and 0 bases from J, the junction kept 0 bases outside the gene matches. CDR3 sequence (DNA): TGTGCCTGGAGGACTAGCGGGACGAACACCGGGGAGCTGTTTTTT. Protein: CAWRTSGTNTGELFF.

Regarding this clonotype: With a much larger clone just one base away, this may be a read error. The genes are TRBV18 and TRBJ2-3; D gene ambiguous. The V end was cut by 5 bases, the J end by 14 bases, with 20 bases between. Germline lookup yields CDR1 KGHSH and CDR2 LQKENI. The CDR3 is made up of 13 amino acids. The CDR3 region has the DNA TGTGCCAGCTCAGCCTTATCACGGTTTCCGCGGTATTTT. Amino acid sequence: CASSALSRFPRYF.

The chain joins TRBV7-9 to TRBJ2-1, with D tentatively TRBD2 (6 bases). The germline CDR1 and CDR2 sequences are SEHNR and FQNEAQ (reference sequence). Trimming left V 8 bases short and J 8 bases short, with 19 bases between. The CDR3 sequence is 14 residues long. The CDR3 DNA sequence: TGTGCCAGCGAACCGGACTACAGACGTGATGAGCAGTTCTTC. It codes for CASEPDYRRDEQFF.

This clonotype was recorded at least ten times. The chain combines TRBV20-1 with TRBJ2-7; tentatively, D is TRBD2 (5 bases). The CDR3 consists of 14 residues. Deletions cut 4 bases from V and 0 bases from J, with 13 bases between. Germline V gene sequence: CDR1 DFQATT, CDR2 SNEGSKA (reference sequence). CDR3 in amino acids: CSANYDGSSYEQYF. The DNA of the CDR3 is TGCAGTGCTAACTACGATGGGAGCTCCTACGAGCAGTACTTC.

The chain links TRBV4-2 to TRBJ1-2; D is unclear. Germline V lookup: CDR1 LGHNA, CDR2 YNFKEQ. Trimming cost V 4 bases and J 4 bases, with 22 bases left between them. The CDR3 contains 17 residues. CDR3 in DNA: TGTGCCAGCAGCCGTGGGTGCAAAGGTTGGAAGACCTATGGCTACACCTTC. Amino acids: CASSRGCKGWKTYGYTF.

Points on this clonotype: Being one base from a much bigger clone, this may be a read error. The chain joins TRBV5-1 to TRBJ2-3; tentative D call: TRBD1 (5 bases). CDR1 and CDR2 from the germline V gene are SGHRS and YFSETQ. There are 15 residues in the CDR3. The CDR3 DNA is TGCGCCAGCAGCTTGGGCCAGGGAAGCACAGATGCGCAGTATTTT. Translated: CASSLGQGSTDAQYF. Using reference TRBV5-1 and TRBJ2-3 for the parts outside the CDR3, the full variable domain is KAGVTQTPRYLIKTRGQQVTLSCSPISGHRSVSWYQQTPGQGLQFLFEYFSETQRNKGNFPGRFSGRQFSNSRSEMNVSTLELGDSALYLCASSLGQGSTDAQYFGPGTRLTVL.

This clonotype was counted at least ten times. The chain links TRBV20-1 to TRBJ1-6; unclear D gene. The germline V and J ends were trimmed by 2 bases and 9 bases, with 20 bases remaining between them. CDR1 and CDR2 (germline): DFQATT, SNEGSKA (reference sequence). The CDR3 length is 16 residues. This CDR3 is CSARSGRVGSGSPLHF. As DNA, the CDR3 is TGCAGTGCTAGAAGTGGGCGGGTTGGATCTGGTTCACCCCTCCACTTT.

This clonotype was detected many times. V is TRBV6-5 and J is TRBJ1-5, with TRBD1 as a possible D gene (5 bases). Per the germline V gene, CDR1 is MNHEY and CDR2 is SVGAGI. Between the trimmed V and J ends, which lost 10 bases and 3 bases, there was a span of 19 bases. CDR3 length equals 15 residues. The CDR3 loop reads CAIRQTGRDNQPQHF. In DNA, the CDR3 is TGTGCCATCCGGCAGACGGGCAGGGACAATCAGCCCCAGCATTTT.

Points on this clonotype: A read error may explain this, as a much larger clone is one base away. V usage is TRBV20-1 and J usage is TRBJ1-5, with D possibly matching TRBD1 (6 bases). Trimming cost V 4 bases and J 9 bases, with 19 bases left between them. The CDR3 runs to 14 residues. Germline V lookup: CDR1 DFQATT, CDR2 SNEGSKA (reference sequence). In DNA, the CDR3 is TGCAGTGCTAAAGGGGGGGGGGATGTTTGGCCCCAGCATTTT. Its translation is CSAKGGGDVWPQHF.

This clonotype has just one count. This may arise from a read error, as a much more abundant clone is one base away. The rearrangement links TRBV4-3 to TRBJ2-5; D perhaps matches TRBD2 (5 bases). Trimming left V 2 bases short and J 4 bases short, with 14 bases between. Germline CDR1 is LGHNA and CDR2 is YSLEER. The CDR3 sequence is 15 residues long. CDR3 sequence (DNA): TGCGCCAGCAGCCAATCTCGAGGGAGAGGAGAGACCCAGTACTTC. Translated: CASSQSRGRGETQYF.

This clonotype was found once. A far larger clone is a single base away, which makes a read error likely. The CDR3 DNA sequence: TGTGCCAGCAGCCCCCGGACCCGCCTACTAGCGAACAATGAGCAGTCCTTC. Translating it yields CASSPRTRLLANNEQSF. The chain couples TRBV14 to TRBJ2-4; TRBD2 matches 7 bases. In germline, CDR1 is SGHDN, CDR2 FVKESK. This CDR3 contains 17 residues.

This clonotype came up many times. The rearrangement links TRBV6-1 to TRBJ1-5; D is undetermined. Germline V gene lookup returns CDR1 MNHNS and CDR2 SASEGT. V was trimmed by 0 bases and J by 6 bases, leaving 3 bases between them. The CDR3 has 12 amino acids. The CDR3 DNA reads TGTGCCAGCAGTGAAGCAGGTCAGCCCCAGCATTTT. Encoded protein: CASSEAGQPQHF.

This clonotype was counted ten times or more. This chain links TRBV6-2 or TRBV6-3 with TRBJ1-2; D not certain. The CDR3 covers 15 residues. Trimming pared 2 bases from V and 0 bases from J, leaving 10 bases between. CDR1 and CDR2 (germline): MNHEY, SVGEGT. The CDR3 protein is CASSYASAPNYGYTF. CDR3 DNA sequence: TGTGCCAGCAGTTACGCCTCGGCCCCTAACTATGGCTACACCTTC.

This clonotype was recorded many times. The chain recombines TRBV7-4 with TRBJ1-2; D not certain. Trimming left V 5 bases short and J 4 bases short, with 23 bases between. CDR1 is SGHVT and CDR2 is SQSDAQ in the germline V gene. CDR3 length: 17 residues. The CDR3 sequence: CASSLLVSARKTYGYTF. The CDR3 bases are TGTGCCAGCAGCCTGCTAGTTTCAGCTCGAAAGACCTATGGCTACACCTTC.